These T cell receptor beta chains were read from a single sample in a study of shared clonotypes between healthy human individuals. Libraries were prepared by immunoSEQ multiplex PCR; TCRdb keeps only in-frame clonotypes and omits some of them. The sample contains fewer than 1.6 million clones, around 98.5% of which appear only once. Sequenced input: naive CD4+ T cells sorted from blood. The receptor source for this set is a man between 25 and 39 years old in good health. The CDR3 runs from the conserved cysteine through the conserved F or W. D genes are given only for firm matches. Only part of the rows carry a size: once, few, many, or a class if the clone is expanded.

d_call,v_call,clone_size,j_call,cdr3_nt,cdr3_aa
NA,TRBV25-1,NA,TRBJ1-1,TGTGCCAGCACCAACGGGGTGGGGGAAGCTTTCTTT,CASTNGVGEAFF
NA,TRBV5-1,NA,TRBJ1-4,TGCGCCAGCAGCATATACCGGCCAAATGAAAAACTGTTTTTT,CASSIYRPNEKLFF
NA,TRBV4-1,once,TRBJ2-7,TGCGCCAGCAGCCAAGTAGAGCGGAGCCCCTACGAGCAGTACTTC,CASSQVERSPYEQYF
TRBD2,TRBV5-1,NA,TRBJ2-3,TGCGCCAGCAGCTGGACTAGCGGGAGCTTCACAGATACGCAGTATTTT,CASSWTSGSFTDTQYF
TRBD2,TRBV7-8,NA,TRBJ2-7,TGTGCCAGCAGCTCGGGACTAGCGGGCTACGAGCAGTACTTC,CASSSGLAGYEQYF
TRBD1,TRBV29-1,once,TRBJ1-1,TGCAGCGTTGCTGGTAGACAGGGAAGGAGGGACGCTTTCTTT,CSVAGRQGRRDAFF
NA,TRBV19,NA,TRBJ2-7,TGTGCCAGTAGTCGTGGGGACTTAAGCTCCTACGAGCAGTACTTC,CASSRGDLSSYEQYF
TRBD1,TRBV6-4,NA,TRBJ2-2,TGTGCCAGCAGTGCCTCCCCAGGGGGCGCGAACACCGGGGAGCTGTTTTTT,CASSASPGGANTGELFF
TRBD2,TRBV15,once,TRBJ2-5,TGTGCCACCAGCAGAGGGCCAATTAGCGGGAGGGCTGGTGAGACCCAGTACTTC,CATSRGPISGRAGETQYF
NA,TRBV18,NA,TRBJ2-3,TGTGCCAGCTCACCACTAGGCGGGCCAGCGATGGACACAGATACGCAGTATTTT,CASSPLGGPAMDTDTQYF
TRBD2,TRBV7-2,NA,TRBJ2-7,TGTGCCAGCAGCTTAGCGGTAGCGGGAGTCCACGAGCAGTACTTC,CASSLAVAGVHEQYF
TRBD2,TRBV6-6,NA,TRBJ2-1,TGTGCCAGCAGTCGGACTAGATACAATGAGCAGTTCTTC,CASSRTRYNEQFF
TRBD1,TRBV9,once,TRBJ1-2,TGTGCCAGCACCCTAACCGGGACAGGGAATGGCTACACCTTC,CASTLTGTGNGYTF
NA,TRBV2,NA,TRBJ1-5,TGTGCCAGCAGCGAAAGACAAGCTAATCAGCCCCAGCATTTT,CASSERQANQPQHF
NA,TRBV18,NA,TRBJ1-2,TGTGCCAGCTCACCGGAATGGGTCGACTATGGCTACACCTTC,CASSPEWVDYGYTF
NA,TRBV5-4,NA,TRBJ2-5,TGTGCCAGCAGCTTGTTCGGGGGAAGGGAGACCCAGTACTTC,CASSLFGGRETQYF
TRBD1,TRBV6-1,NA,TRBJ2-7,TGTGCCAGCAGGTCCGGGACAGGGTATACCTACGAGCAGTACTTC,CASRSGTGYTYEQYF
NA,TRBV5-1,NA,TRBJ2-2,TGCGCCAGCAGCTTCTCGACAGGGAACACCGGGGAGCTGTTTTTT,CASSFSTGNTGELFF
NA,TRBV5-1,NA,TRBJ2-2,TGCGCCAGCAGCTCAAAGAACACCGGGGAGCTGTTTTTT,CASSSKNTGELFF
TRBD2,TRBV10-2,NA,TRBJ2-1,TGCGCCAGCAGTGAAGGACTAGCGTTGAACAATGAGCAGTTCTTC,CASSEGLALNNEQFF
TRBD2,TRBV4-3,NA,TRBJ2-7,TGCGCCAGCAGCCAAGATCAGCGGGGTACCTACGAGCAGTACTTC,CASSQDQRGTYEQYF
NA,TRBV29-1,NA,TRBJ2-7,TGCAGCGTTGCCGGAAGAGCTTCCTACGAGCAGTACTTC,CSVAGRASYEQYF
TRBD1,TRBV30,NA,TRBJ2-4,TGTGCCTGGAATTCTCCGGGACAGAAAAACATTCAGTACTTC,CAWNSPGQKNIQYF
TRBD2,TRBV11-1,once,TRBJ2-1,TGTGCCAGCAGCTTCAAAAGCGGGAGGGCCTACAATGAGCAGTTCTTC,CASSFKSGRAYNEQFF
NA,TRBV6-4,NA,TRBJ2-1,TGTGCCAGCAGTGACCCTACGTTGCTAGCGTATAATGAGCAGTTCTTC,CASSDPTLLAYNEQFF
TRBD2,TRBV5-1,NA,TRBJ2-7,TGCGCCAGCAGCTTGGGACTAGCGGGAGGGCTGTACGAGCAGTACTTC,CASSLGLAGGLYEQYF
TRBD2,TRBV2,once,TRBJ2-1,TGTGCCAGCACAGCGGGAGGTGCCCCACGTTACAATGAGCAGTTCTTC,CASTAGGAPRYNEQFF
NA,TRBV5-1,NA,TRBJ2-1,TGCGCCAGCAGCTTGTTAAAAGGGGCCTGGAACAATGAGCAGTTCTTC,CASSLLKGAWNNEQFF
NA,TRBV6-5,NA,TRBJ2-2,TGTGCCAGCTCGGGCCGTAAAAACACCGGGGAGCTGTTTTTT,CASSGRKNTGELFF
TRBD2,TRBV6-6,NA,TRBJ2-3,TGTGCCAGCAGTCGTGGGACTAGCGGGAGCACAGATACGCAGTATTTT,CASSRGTSGSTDTQYF
TRBD1,TRBV6-6,NA,TRBJ2-1,TGTGCCAGCAGTTACTCGAGGGACAGGGGGATCAATGAGCAGTTCTTC,CASSYSRDRGINEQFF
NA,TRBV11-2,NA,TRBJ1-1,TGTGCCAGCAGCTTAGTGTCTCCAGGCATGAACACTGAAGCTTTCTTT,CASSLVSPGMNTEAFF
NA,TRBV7-3,NA,TRBJ1-1,TGTGCCAGCAGCTCCTTACCGACAGCCCTTGGGACTGAAGCTTTCTTT,CASSSLPTALGTEAFF
NA,TRBV4-3,NA,TRBJ2-1,TGCGCCAGCAGCCAAGATTCCAGGGGAGCGAGCAATGAGCAGTTCTTC,CASSQDSRGASNEQFF
TRBD2,TRBV4-1,NA,TRBJ2-3,TGCGCCAGCAGCCAAGCAAAGACTAGCGCTCTTGAGGATACGCAGTATTTT,CASSQAKTSALEDTQYF
NA,TRBV5-5,NA,TRBJ2-7,TGTGCCAGCAGCTTTGGGCGACAGATTCTATCCGAGCAGTACTTC,CASSFGRQILSEQYF
TRBD1,TRBV5-1,NA,TRBJ1-1,TGCGCCAGCAGCACGTACAGGGGAAACACTGAAGCTTTCTTT,CASSTYRGNTEAFF
NA,TRBV18,NA,TRBJ2-7,TGTGCCAGCTCACCAGGCGGATTGGGGTTCTACGAGCAGTACTTC,CASSPGGLGFYEQYF
NA,TRBV4-3,once,TRBJ2-1,TGCGCCAGCAGCCAATTGTTGGGGCTCTCCTACAATGAGCAGTTCTTC,CASSQLLGLSYNEQFF
TRBD1,TRBV7-2,NA,TRBJ2-3,TGTGCCAGCAGCTCCCGGACAGGGGGCGTAGTCACAGATACGCAGTATTTT,CASSSRTGGVVTDTQYF
NA,TRBV11-1,NA,TRBJ2-7,TGTGCCAGCAGCAACAGGGCGTGGGACGAGCAGTACTTC,CASSNRAWDEQYF
NA,TRBV20-1,NA,TRBJ2-1,TGCAGTGCGATGCAAAACAATGAGCAGTTCTTC,CSAMQNNEQFF
TRBD2,TRBV5-5,NA,TRBJ2-3,TGTGCCAGCAGCCCCGTCGGGACTAGCGGGAGATCCACGGATACGCAGTATTTT,CASSPVGTSGRSTDTQYF
TRBD2,TRBV18,NA,TRBJ2-7,TGTGCCAGCTCTCCAGCTAGCGGGAGTTCCGAGCAGTACTTC,CASSPASGSSEQYF
NA,TRBV19,NA,TRBJ1-5,TGTGCCAGTAGTGTTGGGGGTTTGAGCAATCAGCCCCAGCATTTT,CASSVGGLSNQPQHF
NA,TRBV4-1,NA,TRBJ2-1,TGCGCCAGCAGCCCGGGGGAGATTTACAATGAGCAGTTCTTC,CASSPGEIYNEQFF
NA,TRBV18,NA,TRBJ1-2,TGTGCCAGCTCACCACCGGGCAGATTTAACTATGGCTACACCTTC,CASSPPGRFNYGYTF
NA,TRBV30,NA,TRBJ1-2,TGTGCCTGGATCTCGAGGTGGGGGCCCTACACCTTC,CAWISRWGPYTF
NA,TRBV7-2,NA,TRBJ2-1,TGTGCCAGCAGCACGGGACGGAGCTCCTACAATGAGCAGTTCTTC,CASSTGRSSYNEQFF
NA,TRBV27,once,TRBJ2-7,TGTGCCAGCAGAAAGGCGGGGCTCCCCTACGAGCAGTACTTC,CASRKAGLPYEQYF
NA,TRBV5-1,NA,TRBJ1-3,TGCGCCAGCCACCGAGGAGACTCTGGAAACACCATATATTTT,CASHRGDSGNTIYF
NA,TRBV6-5,NA,TRBJ1-2,TGTGCCAGCCGCGTCGGCAGGGACTATGGCTACACCTTC,CASRVGRDYGYTF
TRBD1,TRBV5-1,NA,TRBJ2-7,TGCGCCAGCAGCTTAGCGACAGGGGGTGTCTACGAGCAGTACTTC,CASSLATGGVYEQYF
NA,TRBV9,NA,TRBJ2-1,TGTGCCAGCAGCGTAACGGAAAGCTCCTACAATGAGCAGTTCTTC,CASSVTESSYNEQFF
NA,TRBV6-6,NA,TRBJ2-7,TGTGCCAGCAGTTACTCCGGGGTGAGCGAGCAGTACTTC,CASSYSGVSEQYF
NA,TRBV6-5,NA,TRBJ2-7,TGTGCCAGCGACGTTGGCAGGCCCCTCAGAAACGAGCAGTACTTC,CASDVGRPLRNEQYF
NA,TRBV19,NA,TRBJ2-3,TGTGCCAGTAGCGGTAGACAATCTCCAGATACGCAGTATTTT,CASSGRQSPDTQYF
NA,TRBV5-1,NA,TRBJ2-5,TGCGCCAGCAGCTTGATCCCAGGGGGGGAGACCCAGTACTTC,CASSLIPGGETQYF
NA,TRBV6-1,NA,TRBJ2-1,TGTGCCAGCAGTGAGGCCGGGAGCTCCTACAATGAGCAGTTCTTC,CASSEAGSSYNEQFF
TRBD1,TRBV5-1,NA,TRBJ2-7,TGCGCCAGCAGCTGGGGCGACAGGGGGCCCCGGGAGCAGTACTTC,CASSWGDRGPREQYF